A selection of T cell receptor beta chains follows, all from one sample in a study of shared clonotypes between healthy human individuals. The data were produced by immunoSEQ multiplex PCR, yet TCRdb's version contains in-frame clones alone and is incomplete. This sample has 450,000 to 550,000 clones; 70% to 80% occur once, and the top ten carry 13%. The specimen was PBMCs. The source of these receptors is a woman between 35 and 50 years old in good health. Some clones in this sample may be carry-over from other donors' samples. CDR3s include the opening cysteine and the closing phenylalanine or tryptophan. D genes are given only for firm matches. Some rows have no size entry. The others give once, few or many, or a class for an expanded clone.

V	D	J	length	size	CDR3	DNA
TRBV28	TRBD1	TRBJ2-7	15	few	CASSSPGQASYEQYF	TGTGCCAGCAGTTCCCCGGGACAGGCCTCCTACGAGCAGTACTTC
TRBV7-8	NA	TRBJ1-5	16	NA	CASSPSTPYSNQPQHF	TGTGCCAGCAGCCCCTCGACACCGTATAGCAATCAGCCCCAGCATTTT
TRBV7-9	TRBD1	TRBJ2-1	15	many	CASMRGQGRSNEQFF	TGTGCCAGCATGAGGGGACAGGGGCGATCCAATGAGCAGTTCTTC
TRBV5-1	NA	TRBJ2-7	13	NA	CASSLDTSGEQYF	TGCGCCAGCAGCTTGGATACTAGTGGCGAGCAGTACTTC
TRBV9	NA	TRBJ1-2	15	NA	CASSAPTYGMGGYTF	TGTGCCAGCAGCGCCCCCACTTACGGAATGGGTGGCTACACCTTC
TRBV7-9	NA	TRBJ2-7	15	NA	CASSLAKISSYEQYF	TGTGCCAGCAGCTTAGCTAAGATTAGCTCCTACGAGCAGTACTTC
TRBV2	NA	TRBJ1-5	14	NA	CASNLDSFNQPQHF	TGTGCCAGCAATTTGGACAGCTTCAATCAGCCCCAGCATTTT
TRBV5-1	NA	TRBJ2-4	14	NA	CASSPTWDPNIQYF	TGCGCCAGCAGTCCGACCTGGGATCCGAACATTCAGTACTTC
TRBV10-3	TRBD2	TRBJ2-7	15	once	CAIMGPLAGGGEQYF	TGTGCCATCATGGGTCCCCTAGCGGGAGGAGGGGAGCAGTACTTC
TRBV10-3	NA	TRBJ2-2	15	NA	CAISESGPNTGELFF	TGTGCCATCAGTGAGTCAGGACCCAACACCGGGGAGCTGTTTTTT
TRBV7-8	TRBD1	TRBJ2-1	16	NA	CASSSPGTGGWNEQFF	TGTGCCAGCAGCTCCCCCGGGACAGGGGGCTGGAATGAGCAGTTCTTC
TRBV7-2	TRBD2	TRBJ2-3	16	NA	CASSSPSGIGTDTQYF	TGTGCCAGCAGCTCTCCTAGCGGGATAGGCACAGATACGCAGTATTTT
TRBV7-8	TRBD2	TRBJ2-7	16	NA	CASSSMVGLAVYEQYF	TGTGCCAGCAGCTCCATGGTGGGACTAGCGGTGTACGAGCAGTACTTC
TRBV5-1	TRBD1	TRBJ1-3	17	NA	CASSRTGGAGSGNTIYF	TGCGCCAGCAGCCGAACAGGGGGCGCCGGATCTGGAAACACCATATATTTT
TRBV29-1	TRBD1	TRBJ2-1	15	once	CSVPRGRDTYNEQFF	TGCAGCGTCCCCAGGGGGCGGGACACGTACAATGAGCAGTTCTTC
TRBV7-7	TRBD1	TRBJ2-2	14	NA	CASSRQGSTGELFF	TGTGCCAGCAGCAGACAGGGCTCCACCGGGGAGCTGTTTTTT
TRBV7-3	NA	TRBJ2-5	14	NA	CASSFLGRVQTQYF	TGTGCCAGCAGCTTCTTGGGTAGGGTCCAGACCCAGTACTTC
TRBV10-2	TRBD2	TRBJ2-1	14	NA	CASGTSGIYNEQFF	TGCGCCAGCGGGACTAGCGGGATCTACAATGAGCAGTTCTTC
TRBV18	NA	TRBJ2-5	12	NA	CASSPAPETQYF	TGTGCCAGCTCACCAGCCCCAGAGACCCAGTACTTC
TRBV5-1	TRBD2	TRBJ2-1	13	NA	CASSYPTSGEQFF	TGCGCCAGCAGCTACCCGACTAGCGGAGAGCAGTTCTTC
TRBV2	NA	TRBJ2-5	15	NA	CASSVGLARGETQYF	TGTGCCAGCAGTGTGGGTCTCGCCCGGGGGGAGACCCAGTACTTC
TRBV7-3	NA	TRBJ2-3	12	NA	CASRMGGDTQYF	TGTGCCAGCAGGATGGGGGGAGATACGCAGTATTTT
TRBV6-5	NA	TRBJ1-2	11	once	CASSRDIGYTF	TGTGCCAGCAGTCGAGACATTGGCTACACCTTC